This T cell receptor beta chain derives from a study of T-cell reconstitution after alpha-beta-depleted transplantation in children (dated by TCRdb to the mid-2010s). General notes on the study: T-cell immune reconstitution after TCRalphabeta/CD19-depleted allogeneic hematopoietic cell transplantation in children was quantitatively tracked in the study by means of TCR repertoire profiling.

Measured from the cysteine to the phenylalanine, the CDR3 is 15 residues long. The read is trimmed to its CDR3 DNA, 45 bases read in frame from base 1. V loses 2 bases, J loses 5 bases, and the germline ends lie 16 bases apart. As encoded in the germline V gene (reference sequence), CDR1 is DFQATT while CDR2 is SNEGSKA. This clonotype was recorded at least ten times. Its antigen remains undetermined. No qualities accompany the bases; no much larger clone lies one base away. Library method: PCR. Data came from an Illumina HiSeq 2500. TCR libraries were prepared with molecular barcoding, using unique molecular identifiers to normalize TCRbeta repertoire quantification. TCRdb reanalyzed the raw reads on its own, using fastp at Q25 for trimming and MiXCR for clone calling, and kept in-frame beta chains. CDR3 protein duplicates are merged, each entry listing the most common genes and DNA. The sample records approximately 210,000 distinct CDR3 sequences, just over 14% of which are singletons. The ten largest clonotypes hold less than 15% of the sample.

This specimen consisted of PBMCs from the stem cell graft donor, obtained from the stem cell graft. The sequence links TRBV20-1 to TRBJ2-1; D gene: possibly TRBD2, on 5 matching bases. This clonotype was sampled from a human donor who donated a stem cell graft to a child with acute lymphoblastic leukemia. CDR3 loop: CSARNYPAANNEQFF. The DNA sequence is TGCAGTGCTAGAAATTATCCAGCGGCAAACAATGAGCAGTTCTTC.